The present T cell receptor beta chain was sequenced within a study of cytomegalovirus exposure and HLA in healthy donors (dated by TCRdb to the late 2010s). Study-wide context: According to an earlier analysis of 587 of the donors, some 170 million T cells yielded over 90 million unique TCR beta sequences and about 300 Gb of sequence data. The number of typed donors differed by locus: 629-630 for A, B, C, DRB1 and DQB1; roughly 510 for DQA1; over 600 for DPA1; and roughly 450 for DPB1. Genome-wide SNP genotypes for about 60% of the roughly 670 donors were used in a later genetic analysis, which treated that subset as a discovery cohort. To study patterns of TCR occurrence, a later analysis re-analyzed previously published TCR beta repertoires from several hundred donors and added high-resolution HLA genotyping. A separate validation cohort of roughly 130 different subjects was used in addition to the roughly 640-subject first cohort. Donor age, sex, ethnicity and CMV serostatus were compiled alongside the repertoire data. The study aimed to test whether cataloging public T cell receptors could reveal signatures of past pathogen exposure. Both class I and class II loci were covered by HLA typing, at four-digit resolution. The T cell repertoires of 666 subjects were profiled by immunosequencing and related to cytomegalovirus serostatus. Roughly 300 gigabases of sequencing data and approximately 85 million unique TCR sequences were included in an early release covering several hundred HLA-typed donors. Because of strong linkage in the cohort, a handful of DR-DQ haplotypes were treated as single units for association and clustering. An earlier analysis of several hundred of the donors used high-throughput TCR beta sequencing to judge whether each TCR beta V gene segment behaved as functional or pseudogenic. The study combined high-throughput TCR immunosequencing, statistical association of individual TCRs with disease status, and machine learning to predict cytomegalovirus infection status. Across around 400 genotyped donors of the cohort, an average of roughly 200,000 unique TCR beta nucleotide sequences per donor were sequenced, and about a sixth of those sequences were non-productive. Rather than using new phenotypic data, the later analysis identified candidate immune exposures from TCR beta sequences and from how often those sequences occurred across donors. Every repertoire in the discovery cohort had been generated on one and the same sequencing platform. Of the 398 genotyped donors, approximately 80% fell in the genetic ancestry cluster associated with self-reported Caucasian donors.

Overall study outcomes, separate from this receptor: In a later analysis, most CMV-associated TCR beta chains were found to appear HLA-restricted, with HLA associations seemingly driven largely by CMV exposure. According to a later analysis, TCR association rates differed among HLA loci, with DRB1 alleles showing the most associated TCRs and HLA-C alleles showing the fewest. An earlier analysis of 587 of the donors showed that most TCR beta V segments appeared in productive rearrangements either about 87% or about 30% of the time, which broadly matched IMGT annotations. A total of 150 to 200 TCR beta chains were listed by the study as associated with cytomegalovirus. An association between a missense DCLRE1C variant and V-gene and J-gene trimming of TCR beta chains was found in a later genetic analysis and replicated in an independent cohort. Because HLA typing was unavailable for some donors at each locus, only the typed subset was used in association tests. A group of highly shared sequence variants was considered likely to be a technical artifact of the sequencing pipeline. A later genetic analysis reported fewer N-insertions in productive TCRs among donors in an Asian-associated ancestry cluster than the roughly 720-donor mean. It was suggested by the authors that the approach could potentially be generalized to other disease states and immunological phenotypes. At a false discovery rate of 0.05, a later analysis linked around 17,000 TCR beta sequences to specific HLA alleles. Roughly 17 rarely observed V segments, including chromosome 9 orphons, were excluded from the earlier analysis of about 600 of the donors because counts were too low. Strong co-occurrence of HLA alleles, especially DR and DQ, made assigning TCR associations to individual alleles difficult. The 87-base-pair reads could not distinguish some IMGT-functional V segments, including TRBV6-2 and TRBV6-3, so those segments were excluded. Most TCR sequences were seen in very few donors, while some public TCRs were found in many individuals. According to a later analysis, parvovirus B19, influenza, CMV and Epstein-Barr virus appeared linked to several top co-occurrence clusters. Presence/absence analyses assumed roughly uniform sequencing depth across donors, an assumption that may not hold. Only TCR beta chains were sequenced in this cohort, and the absence of alpha or paired-chain data limited detectable features. In a later analysis, HLA-associated TCR beta chains were found to be more clonally expanded and to have lower generation probabilities than equally common non-associated chains. A further reported finding was that TCR beta sequences accurately predicted the HLA-A and HLA-B alleles for most subjects in the first cohort. The classifier was reported to diagnose cytomegalovirus status with high specificity and sensitivity in both the original and validation cohorts. In vitro tests confirmed that a few of the cytomegalovirus-associated TCR beta chains recognize cytomegalovirus antigens. Correlated functional status among segregating V segments might reflect linkage disequilibrium, but an unknown experimental factor could not be ruled out. Immune exposure information for the cohort was limited to CMV serostatus.

The germline V and J ends show losses of 2 bases and 8 bases respectively, and no gene match explains 10 bases of the junction. Spanning cysteine to phenylalanine, the CDR3 consists of 17 amino acids. Only the CDR3 part of the read is kept: 51 bases, read in frame from the first base. CDR1 and CDR2 were assigned from the germline V gene as SGHVS and FQNEAQ. The library was made by the immunoSEQ multiplex PCR assay. For the multiplex PCR, a mixture combining 60 forward primers for TCR Vbeta segments and 13 reverse primers for TCR Jbeta segments was used. Amplification of the CDR3 region of rearranged TCR beta genes was performed with a multiplex PCR assay on genomic DNA. The amplified TCR beta libraries were sequenced on the Illumina HiSeq System as 87-base-pair reads. The study's processing was this. A later analysis counted about 80 million unique TCR beta chains across the 690 or so repertoires, and 10 million to 12 million of these chains were shared by at least two donors. Raw reads were error-corrected and collapsed into unique sequences by a nearest-neighbor algorithm in which closely related sequences were merged to remove PCR and sequencing errors. Alignment of CDR3 sequences to IMGT reference sequences was used to assign V, D and J gene segments. For a sequence to be retained, at least a six-nucleotide match to both a V gene segment and a J gene segment was required. A rearrangement counted as productive if the CDR3 had no stop codons and remained in frame with V and J, and every other rearrangement counted as non-productive. CDR3 was defined by IMGT convention, running from the second conserved V-encoded cysteine to the conserved J-encoded phenylalanine. The earlier analysis of 450 to 750 of the donors excluded any sequence lacking an unambiguous match to a single V gene segment. An earlier analysis of several hundred of the donors classified V segments as functional when productive rearrangements were above 56.7% and as segregating when the standard deviation between donors was above 5%. To diagnose cytomegalovirus status from the catalog of TCR beta chain sequences, a statistical classification framework was built. V and J gene assignment, in a later analysis, came from comparing TCR nucleotide sequences with IMGT/GENE-DB human TR gene sequences. In a later analysis, CDR3 sequences and most-parsimonious VDJ recombination scenarios were assigned using the TCRdist pipeline. In a later analysis, each TCR beta chain was defined by its CDR3 amino acid sequence together with its V-gene family, and reads without a unique V-gene family were excluded. In a later analysis, 550 to 650 highly shared, low-generation-probability nucleotide sequences were removed to address suspected cross-contamination and a sequencing artifact. In a later analysis, a clonal expansion index for each public chain was calculated from normalized within-repertoire ranks of inferred template counts. In a later analysis, generation probabilities were computed with a VDJ recombination model fitted to out-of-frame rearrangements, and the resulting probabilities were checked against IGoR. In a later analysis, hypergeometric tests were used to score TCR-TCR, TCR-HLA and TCR-CMV co-occurrence, with a repertoire-size bias correction applied to TCR pairs. In a later analysis, false discovery rates were estimated by permuting HLA or CMV assignments 20 times. In a later analysis, co-occurring TCRs were grouped with DBSCAN, and TCRdist sequence similarity was added when clustering was performed within HLA-allele-positive subsets. For co-occurrence clustering, repertoires with fewer than 30,000 or more than 120,000 public chains were excluded, along with a handful of repertoires with anomalous nucleotide sharing. This immuneACCESS table, as held by TCRdb, lists in-frame sequences with V and J called but not all clones. Of the missing ones, under half trace to an unresolved V gene in checked studies; the others have no known cause. V and J calls and clone size are those listed in that table; D and trimming were worked out from the DNA. Present in this sample are around 120,000 clones, more than 60% of which were seen just once. The top ten constitute 4% to 5% of the sample.

About this clone: The specificity of this receptor is unknown. Qualities for individual bases were not recorded, and no much larger clone is one base off.

In total, fewer than 750 healthy bone marrow donors made up the cohort. At the time of sampling, all cohort members were nominally healthy, though unrecorded immune exposures were likely present. The donor tested CMV seronegative, placing the donor among the 350 to 400 seronegative members of the cohort. A peripheral blood sample was collected from each donor, and TCR beta sequencing was performed on peripheral blood mononuclear cells. Genomic DNA was extracted from the blood cell samples with the Qiagen DNeasy Blood Extraction Kit. The clonotype originates from a woman aged 35 to 49 in good health and CMV-seronegative. The sequenced sample was PBMCs. The chain uses TRBV7-8 and TRBJ1-6; TRBD1 fits 9 bases in the junction. The DNA reads as follows: TGTGCCAGCAGCTTAACAGGGGGCCTCGTTCTCGATTCACCCCTCCACTTT. Its amino acids are CASSLTGGLVLDSPLHF. The full variable domain, completed from the reference TRBV7-8 and TRBJ1-6 proteins outside the CDR3, reads GAGVSQSPRYKVAKRGQDVALRCDPISGHVSLFWYQQALGQGPEFLTYFQNEAQLDKSGLPSDRFFAERPEGSVSTLKIQRTQQEDSAVYLCASSLTGGLVLDSPLHFGNGTRLTVT.